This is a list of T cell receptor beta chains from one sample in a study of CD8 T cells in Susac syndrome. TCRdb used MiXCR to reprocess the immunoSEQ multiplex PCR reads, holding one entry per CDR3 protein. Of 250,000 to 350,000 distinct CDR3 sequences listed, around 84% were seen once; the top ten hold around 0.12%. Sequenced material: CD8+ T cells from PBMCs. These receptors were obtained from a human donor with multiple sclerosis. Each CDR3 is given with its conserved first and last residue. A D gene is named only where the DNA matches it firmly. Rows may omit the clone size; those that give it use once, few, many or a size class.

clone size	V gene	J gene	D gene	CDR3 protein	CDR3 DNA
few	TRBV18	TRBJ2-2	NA	CASSPDTSETGELFF	TGTGCCAGCTCACCGGACACCTCCGAAACCGGGGAGCTGTTTTTT
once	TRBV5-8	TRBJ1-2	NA	CASSYKGQTLTNYGYTF	TGTGCCAGCAGCTATAAAGGGCAGACCCTTACTAACTATGGCTACACCTTC
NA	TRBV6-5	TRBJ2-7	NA	CASSSAPGHSEGEQYF	NA
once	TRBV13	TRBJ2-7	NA	CASSSLDATYEQYF	TGTGCCAGCAGCTCCCTCGACGCAACCTACGAGCAGTACTTC
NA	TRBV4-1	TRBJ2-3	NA	CASSHDSSTDTQYF	TGCGCCAGCAGCCATGACAGTAGCACAGATACGCAGTATTTT
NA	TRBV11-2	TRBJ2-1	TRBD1	CASRLGLGQAYNEQFF	TGTGCCAGCAGGCTTGGCTTGGGACAGGCTTACAATGAGCAGTTCTTC
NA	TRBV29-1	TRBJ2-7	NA	CSVEGTANTYEQYF	TGCAGCGTTGAAGGTACAGCCAACACCTACGAGCAGTACTTC
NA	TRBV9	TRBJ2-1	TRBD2	CASSVKTSGSYEQFF	TGTGCCAGCAGCGTAAAGACTAGCGGGAGTTATGAGCAGTTCTTC
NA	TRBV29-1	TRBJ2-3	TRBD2	CSVKLGEGIPDTQYF	TGCAGCGTGAAATTGGGGGAGGGAATTCCAGATACGCAGTATTTT
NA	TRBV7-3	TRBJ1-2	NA	CASSLANGHYGYTF	TGTGCCAGCAGCTTAGCCAACGGGCACTATGGCTACACCTTC
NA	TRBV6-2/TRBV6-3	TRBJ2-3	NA	CASRGNRMQPDTQYF	TGTGCCAGCAGGGGGAACAGGATGCAACCAGATACGCAGTATTTT
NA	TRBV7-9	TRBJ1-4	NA	CASSLAGVYEKLFF	TGTGCCAGCAGCTTAGCGGGGGTCTATGAAAAACTGTTTTTT
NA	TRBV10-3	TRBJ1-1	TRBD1	CAISEGTGGARNTEAFF	TGTGCCATCAGTGAAGGGACAGGGGGCGCGAGGAACACTGAAGCTTTCTTT
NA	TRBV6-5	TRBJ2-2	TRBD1	CASSYRQGNFPGELFF	TGTGCCAGCAGTTATCGACAGGGCAATTTCCCCGGGGAGCTGTTTTTT
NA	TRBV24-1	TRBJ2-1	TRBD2	CATSDSGTSHLEQFF	TGTGCCACCAGTGATTCCGGGACTAGCCATCTTGAGCAGTTCTTC
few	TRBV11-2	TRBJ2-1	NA	CASSLLRSSYNEQFF	TGTGCCAGCAGCTTACTGCGGAGCTCCTACAATGAGCAGTTCTTC
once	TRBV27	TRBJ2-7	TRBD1	CASRTGTGVREQYF	TGTGCCAGCAGGACCGGGACAGGGGTTAGGGAGCAGTACTTC
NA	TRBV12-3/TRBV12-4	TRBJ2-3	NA	CASRVSDTQYF	TGTGCCAGCAGGGTTAGTGATACGCAGTATTTT
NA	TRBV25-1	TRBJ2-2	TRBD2	CAPEPGLAGGSTGELFF	TGTGCCCCGGAACCGGGACTAGCGGGAGGTAGCACCGGGGAGCTGTTTTTT
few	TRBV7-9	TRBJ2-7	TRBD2	CASSRGDRDSYEQYF	TGTGCCAGCAGCCGGGGGGACCGGGACTCCTACGAGCAGTACTTC
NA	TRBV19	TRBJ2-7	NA	CASSTRTTLGYEQYF	TGTGCCAGTAGTACAAGGACTACCCTAGGCTACGAGCAGTACTTC
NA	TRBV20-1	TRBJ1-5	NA	CSASPAAPRDPNQPQHF	TGCAGTGCTAGCCCCGCAGCACCCAGAGACCCCAATCAGCCCCAGCATTTT
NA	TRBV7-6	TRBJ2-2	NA	CASSRLVLNTGELFF	TGTGCCAGCAGCCGACTAGTTCTAAATACCGGGGAGCTGTTTTTT
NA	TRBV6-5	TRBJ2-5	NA	CASSYVGEETQYF	TGTGCCAGCAGTTACGTCGGAGAAGAGACCCAGTACTTC
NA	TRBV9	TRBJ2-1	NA	CASSVVDSGLYNEQFF	TGTGCCAGCAGCGTAGTGGATAGCGGCCTTTACAATGAGCAGTTCTTC
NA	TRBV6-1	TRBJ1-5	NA	CASSEDVGQPQHF	TGTGCCAGCAGTGAGGATGTGGGTCAGCCCCAGCATTTT
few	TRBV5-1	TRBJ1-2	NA	CASRGGDRQDGYTF	TGCGCCAGCAGGGGTGGGGACCGACAGGATGGCTACACCTTC
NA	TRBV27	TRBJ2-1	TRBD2	CASSLGAGGNYNEQFF	TGTGCCAGCTCACTCGGAGCGGGAGGGAACTACAATGAGCAGTTCTTC
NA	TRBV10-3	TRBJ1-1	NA	CAINTVKGPNTEAFF	TGTGCCATCAATACGGTCAAGGGACCGAACACTGAAGCTTTCTTT
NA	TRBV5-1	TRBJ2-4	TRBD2	CASSLGLAGWSEENIQYF	TGCGCCAGCAGCTTGGGACTAGCGGGATGGAGCGAGGAAAACATTCAGTACTTC
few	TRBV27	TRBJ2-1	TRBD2	CASSLSAGAYNEQFF	TGTGCCAGCAGTTTATCGGCGGGAGCGTACAATGAGCAGTTCTTC
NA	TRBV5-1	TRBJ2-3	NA	CASSLNRGDTQYF	TGCGCCAGCAGCTTGAACCGAGGGGATACGCAGTATTTT
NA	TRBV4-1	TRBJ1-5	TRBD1	CASSQDQGTGGQPQHF	TGCGCCAGCAGCCAAGATCAGGGGACAGGGGGCCAGCCCCAGCATTTT
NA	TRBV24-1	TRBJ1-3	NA	CATSDHSGNTIYF	TGTGCCACCAGTGATCACTCTGGAAACACCATATATTTT
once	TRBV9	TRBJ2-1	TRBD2	CASSAPLAPVSSYNEQFF	TGTGCCAGCAGCGCCCCACTAGCGCCCGTATCCTCCTACAATGAGCAGTTCTTC
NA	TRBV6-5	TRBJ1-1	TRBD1	CASSFDRVGTEAFF	TGTGCCAGCAGTTTTGACAGGGTGGGCACTGAAGCTTTCTTT
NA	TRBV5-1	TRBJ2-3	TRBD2	CASSPGLASYTQYF	TGCGCCAGCAGCCCGGGACTAGCGTCGTATACGCAGTATTTT
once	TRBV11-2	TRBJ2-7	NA	CASSQLKLPGPYEQYF	TGTGCCAGCAGCCAGCTAAAGCTTCCGGGACCCTACGAGCAGTACTTC
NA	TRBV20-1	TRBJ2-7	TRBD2	CSAIDSGRGYKQHF	TGCAGTGCTATTGATAGCGGGAGGGGGTACAAGCAGCACTTC
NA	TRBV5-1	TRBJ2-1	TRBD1	CASSNIPGQGGNEQFF	TGCGCCAGCAGCAATATACCGGGACAGGGAGGCAATGAGCAGTTCTTC
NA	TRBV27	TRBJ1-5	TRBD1	CASSHRWEGAGQPQHF	TGTGCCAGCAGTCATAGGTGGGAGGGGGCGGGTCAGCCCCAGCATTTT
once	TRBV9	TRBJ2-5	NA	CASSGEGGETQYF	TGTGCCAGCAGCGGGGAGGGGGGGGAGACCCAGTACTTC
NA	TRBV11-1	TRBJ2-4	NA	CASSFDKDIQYF	TGTGCCAGCAGCTTCGACAAAGACATTCAGTACTTC
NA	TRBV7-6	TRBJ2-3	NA	CASSLTGPGALRDTQYF	TGTGCCAGCAGCTTAACGGGCCCCGGGGCCCTAAGAGATACGCAGTATTTT
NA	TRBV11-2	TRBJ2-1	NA	CASSLAPRGLVNEQFF	TGTGCCAGCAGCTTAGCCCCGAGGGGCCTGGTCAATGAGCAGTTCTTC
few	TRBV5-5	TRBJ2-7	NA	CASSLRNSYEQYF	TGTGCCAGCAGCTTGAGGAACTCCTACGAGCAGTACTTC
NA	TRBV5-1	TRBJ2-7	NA	CASSLGQGLDEQYF	TGCGCCAGCAGCTTGGGCCAGGGATTGGACGAGCAGTACTTC
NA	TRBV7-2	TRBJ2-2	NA	CASRPDSYTGELFF	TGTGCCAGCAGACCGGACAGTTACACCGGGGAGCTGTTTTTT
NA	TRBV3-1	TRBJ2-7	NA	CASSQDPVSYEQYF	TGTGCCAGCAGCCAAGATCCCGTCTCCTACGAGCAGTACTTC
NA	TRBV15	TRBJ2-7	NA	CATSRRRGTKSSYEQYF	TGTGCCACCAGCAGACGTAGGGGAACTAAGAGCTCCTACGAGCAGTACTTC
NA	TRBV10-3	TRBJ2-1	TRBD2	CATIGTSGRNEQFF	TGTGCCACCATCGGGACTAGCGGACGCAATGAGCAGTTCTTC